This T cell receptor beta chain was profiled in a study of blood T cell repertoires in COVID-19. About the research overall: Some COVID-19 samples were acute and others convalescent; all came from the United States, Italy and Spain. T cells, B-cell-depleted T cells, or PBMCs supplied cDNA or gDNA.

Data came from immunoSEQ multiplex PCR; TCRdb stores just in-frame clones and leaves some out. The top ten clones hold under 11% of a sample with fewer than 250,000 clones, roughly 80% of them seen once. The table lists this clone with a count of one. Material for sequencing was peripheral blood. The sequence came from a woman older than 75 with acute or convalescent COVID-19.

The CDR3 here is CASSQDVGGPQADTQYF. CDR3 coding DNA: TGTGCCAGCAGCCAAGATGTGGGGGGACCTCAGGCAGATACGCAGTATTTT. V gene TRBV3-1 (or the pseudogene TRBV3-2) combines with J gene TRBJ2-3; D might be TRBD2 (6 bases). The CDR3 consists of 17 residues. Germline loops: CDR1 LGHDT, CDR2 YNNKEL (reference sequence). The V gene lost 0 bases and the J gene lost 4 bases, with 17 bases spanning the gap.